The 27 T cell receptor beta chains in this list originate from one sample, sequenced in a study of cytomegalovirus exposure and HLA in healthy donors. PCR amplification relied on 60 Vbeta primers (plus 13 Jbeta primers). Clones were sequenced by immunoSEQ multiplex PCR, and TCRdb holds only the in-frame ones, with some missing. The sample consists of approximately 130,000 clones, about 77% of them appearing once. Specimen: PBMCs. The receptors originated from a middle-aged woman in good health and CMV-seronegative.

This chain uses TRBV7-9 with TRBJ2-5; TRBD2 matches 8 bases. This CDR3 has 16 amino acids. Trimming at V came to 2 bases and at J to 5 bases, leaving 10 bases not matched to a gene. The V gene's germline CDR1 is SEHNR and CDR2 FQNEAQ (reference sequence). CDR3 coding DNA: TGTGCCAGCAGCTTATTCCCCGGGGGGGCGGATGAGACCCAGTACTTC. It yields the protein CASSLFPGGADETQYF.

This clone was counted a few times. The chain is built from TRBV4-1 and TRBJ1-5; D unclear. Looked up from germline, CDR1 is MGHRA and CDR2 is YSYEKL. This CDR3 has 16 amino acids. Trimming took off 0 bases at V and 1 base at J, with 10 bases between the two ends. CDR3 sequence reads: CASSQDAGTSNQPQHF. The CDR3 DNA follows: TGCGCCAGCAGCCAAGACGCGGGCACGAGCAATCAGCCCCAGCATTTT.

The CDR3 DNA reads TGCGCCAGCAGCTCAGGGGGTGGAGAGACCCAGTACTTC. This encodes CASSSGGGETQYF. The chain uses TRBV5-1 and TRBJ2-5; 7 nucleotides line up with TRBD1. Germline CDR1 is SGHRS and CDR2 is YFSETQ. With V trimmed by 3 bases and J by 4 bases, 3 bases remained unmatched. The CDR3 runs 13 residues.

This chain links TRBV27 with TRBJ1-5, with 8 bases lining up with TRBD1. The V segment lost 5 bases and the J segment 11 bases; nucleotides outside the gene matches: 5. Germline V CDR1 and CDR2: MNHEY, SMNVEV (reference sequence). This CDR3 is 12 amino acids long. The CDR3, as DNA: TGTGCCAGCAGTACCACGGACAGGGCCCAGCATTTT. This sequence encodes CASSTTDRAQHF.

This chain's CDR3 is CASSPWTGSNQPQHF. CDR3 sequence (DNA): TGCGCCAGCAGCCCTTGGACAGGGAGCAATCAGCCCCAGCATTTT. The rearrangement joins TRBV5-1 to TRBJ1-5; 8 bases are shared with TRBD1. V was clipped by 4 bases and J by 1 base; unmatched bases: 4. This CDR3 has 15 amino acids. Germline CDR1 is SGHRS and CDR2 is YFSETQ.

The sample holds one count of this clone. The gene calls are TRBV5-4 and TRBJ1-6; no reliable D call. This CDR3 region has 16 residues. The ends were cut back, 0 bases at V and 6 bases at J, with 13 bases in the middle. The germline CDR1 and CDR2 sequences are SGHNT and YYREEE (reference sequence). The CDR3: CASSLAVTSGNSPLHF. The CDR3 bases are TGTGCCAGCAGCTTGGCCGTGACCTCGGGTAATTCACCCCTCCACTTT.

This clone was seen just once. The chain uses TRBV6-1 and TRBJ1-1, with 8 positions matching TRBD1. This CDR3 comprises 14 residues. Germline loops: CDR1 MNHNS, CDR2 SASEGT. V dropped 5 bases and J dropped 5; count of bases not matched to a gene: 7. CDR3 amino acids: CASSRPGQVTEAFF. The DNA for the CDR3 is TGTGCCAGCAGTAGACCGGGACAGGTAACTGAAGCTTTCTTT.

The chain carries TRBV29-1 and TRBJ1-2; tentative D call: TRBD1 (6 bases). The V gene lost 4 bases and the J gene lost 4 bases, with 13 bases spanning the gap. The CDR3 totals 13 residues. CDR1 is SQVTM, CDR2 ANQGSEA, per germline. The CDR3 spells CSVVKAGAYGYTF. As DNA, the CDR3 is TGCAGCGTTGTAAAGGCAGGGGCCTATGGCTACACCTTC.

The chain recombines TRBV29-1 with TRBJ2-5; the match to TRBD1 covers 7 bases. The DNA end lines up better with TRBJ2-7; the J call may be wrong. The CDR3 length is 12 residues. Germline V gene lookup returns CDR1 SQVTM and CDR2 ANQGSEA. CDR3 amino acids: CSVVQGNYEQYF. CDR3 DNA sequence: TGCAGCGTTGTACAGGGGAACTACGAGCAGTACTTC.

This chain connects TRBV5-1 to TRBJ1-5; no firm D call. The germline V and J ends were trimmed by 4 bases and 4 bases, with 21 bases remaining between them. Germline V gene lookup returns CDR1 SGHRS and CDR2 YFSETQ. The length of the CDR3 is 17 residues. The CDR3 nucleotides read TGCGCCAGCAGCCAGTCACCGAGGGCTGACGGGAATCAGCCCCAGCATTTT. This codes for CASSQSPRADGNQPQHF.

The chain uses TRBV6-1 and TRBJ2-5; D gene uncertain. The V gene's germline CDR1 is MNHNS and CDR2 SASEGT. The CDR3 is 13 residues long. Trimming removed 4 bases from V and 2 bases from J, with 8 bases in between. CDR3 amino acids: CASSGQVQETQYF. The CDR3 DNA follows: TGTGCCAGCAGTGGGCAAGTGCAAGAGACCCAGTACTTC.

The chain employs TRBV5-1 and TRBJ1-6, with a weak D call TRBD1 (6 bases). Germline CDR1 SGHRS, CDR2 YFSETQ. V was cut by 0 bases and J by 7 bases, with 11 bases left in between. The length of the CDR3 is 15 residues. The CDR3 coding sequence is TGCGCCAGCAGCTTGGACAGGGTTGGAAATTCACCCCTCCACTTT. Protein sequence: CASSLDRVGNSPLHF.

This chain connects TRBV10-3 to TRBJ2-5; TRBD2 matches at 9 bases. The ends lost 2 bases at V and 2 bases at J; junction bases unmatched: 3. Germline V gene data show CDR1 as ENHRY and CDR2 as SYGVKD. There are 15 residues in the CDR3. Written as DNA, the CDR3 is TGTGCCATCAGTGAGAATAGCGGGGGACAAGAGACCCAGTACTTC. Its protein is CAISENSGGQETQYF.

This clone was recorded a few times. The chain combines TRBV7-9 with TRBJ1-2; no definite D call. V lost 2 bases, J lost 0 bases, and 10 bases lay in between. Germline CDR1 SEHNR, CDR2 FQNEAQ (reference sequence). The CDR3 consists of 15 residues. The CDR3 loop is CASSLIIGTNYGYTF. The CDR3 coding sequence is TGTGCCAGCAGCTTAATAATCGGGACTAACTATGGCTACACCTTC.

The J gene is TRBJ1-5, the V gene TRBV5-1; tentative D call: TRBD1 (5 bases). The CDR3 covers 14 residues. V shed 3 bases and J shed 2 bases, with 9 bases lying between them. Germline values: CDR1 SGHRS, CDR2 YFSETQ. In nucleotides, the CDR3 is TGCGCCAGCAGCTCGGGGGGAGGCAATCAGCCCCAGCATTTT. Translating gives CASSSGGGNQPQHF.

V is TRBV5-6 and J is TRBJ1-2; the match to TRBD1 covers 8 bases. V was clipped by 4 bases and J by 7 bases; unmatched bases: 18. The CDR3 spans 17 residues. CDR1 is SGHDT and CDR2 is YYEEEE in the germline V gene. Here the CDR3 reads CASSLDAGQGSVGGYTF. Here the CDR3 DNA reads TGTGCCAGCAGCCTGGACGCAGGACAGGGTAGCGTCGGTGGCTACACCTTC.

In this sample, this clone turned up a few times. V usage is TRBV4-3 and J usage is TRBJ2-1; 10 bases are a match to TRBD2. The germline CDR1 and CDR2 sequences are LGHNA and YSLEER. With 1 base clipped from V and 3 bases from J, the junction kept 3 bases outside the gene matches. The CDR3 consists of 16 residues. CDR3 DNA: TGCGCCAGCAGCCAAGCCCTAGCGGGGGACTACAATGAGCAGTTCTTC. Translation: CASSQALAGDYNEQFF.

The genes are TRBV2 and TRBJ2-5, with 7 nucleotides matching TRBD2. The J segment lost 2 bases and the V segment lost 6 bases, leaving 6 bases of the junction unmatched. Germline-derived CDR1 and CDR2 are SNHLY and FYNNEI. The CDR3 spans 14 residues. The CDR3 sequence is CASRAGTTQETQYF. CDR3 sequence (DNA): TGTGCCAGCAGGGCCGGGACTACTCAAGAGACCCAGTACTTC.

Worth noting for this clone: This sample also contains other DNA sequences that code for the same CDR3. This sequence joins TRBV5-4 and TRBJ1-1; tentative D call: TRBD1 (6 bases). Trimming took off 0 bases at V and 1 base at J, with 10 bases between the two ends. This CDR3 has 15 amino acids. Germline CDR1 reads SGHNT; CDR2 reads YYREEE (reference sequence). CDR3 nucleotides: TGTGCCAGCAGCTTGGGCGGGGGACAGAACACTGAAGCTTTCTTT. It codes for CASSLGGGQNTEAFF.

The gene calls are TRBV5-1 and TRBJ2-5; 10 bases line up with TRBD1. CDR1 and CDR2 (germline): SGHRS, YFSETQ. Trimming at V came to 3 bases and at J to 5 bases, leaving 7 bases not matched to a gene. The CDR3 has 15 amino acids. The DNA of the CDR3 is TGCGCCAGCAGCTCCCGACAGGGGGCTTGGGAGACCCAGTACTTC. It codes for CASSSRQGAWETQYF.

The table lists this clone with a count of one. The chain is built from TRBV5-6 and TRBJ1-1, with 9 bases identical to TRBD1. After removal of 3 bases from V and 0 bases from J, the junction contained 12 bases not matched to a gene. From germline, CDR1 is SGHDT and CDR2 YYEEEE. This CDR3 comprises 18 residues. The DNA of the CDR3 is TGTGCCAGCAGCTATTTACAGGGGGCCATAATCATGAACACTGAAGCTTTCTTT. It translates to CASSYLQGAIIMNTEAFF. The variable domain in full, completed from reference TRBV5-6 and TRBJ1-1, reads DAGVTQSPTHLIKTRGQQVTLRCSPKSGHDTVSWYQQALGQGPQFIFQYYEEEERQRGNFPDRFSGHQFPNYSSELNVNALLLGDSALYLCASSYLQGAIIMNTEAFFGQGTRLTVV.

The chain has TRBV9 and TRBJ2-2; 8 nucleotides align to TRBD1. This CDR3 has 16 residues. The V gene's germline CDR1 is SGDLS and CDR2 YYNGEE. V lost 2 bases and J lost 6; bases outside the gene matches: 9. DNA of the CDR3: TGTGCCAGCAGCGTCACCCCGGGACAGGAGTCCGGGGAGCTGTTTTTT. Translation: CASSVTPGQESGELFF.

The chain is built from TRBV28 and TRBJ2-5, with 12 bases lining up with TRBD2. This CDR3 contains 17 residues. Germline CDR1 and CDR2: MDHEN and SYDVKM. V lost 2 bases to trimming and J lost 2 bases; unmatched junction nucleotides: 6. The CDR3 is CASSLERLAGGQETQYF. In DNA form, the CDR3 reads TGTGCCAGCAGTTTAGAAAGGCTAGCGGGGGGGCAAGAGACCCAGTACTTC.

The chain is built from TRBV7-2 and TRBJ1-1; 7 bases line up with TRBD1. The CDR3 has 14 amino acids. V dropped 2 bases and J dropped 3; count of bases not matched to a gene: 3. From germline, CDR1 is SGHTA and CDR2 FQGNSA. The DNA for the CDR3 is TGTGCCAGCAGCTTACTAGGGGGCGACACTGAAGCTTTCTTT. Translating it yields CASSLLGGDTEAFF.

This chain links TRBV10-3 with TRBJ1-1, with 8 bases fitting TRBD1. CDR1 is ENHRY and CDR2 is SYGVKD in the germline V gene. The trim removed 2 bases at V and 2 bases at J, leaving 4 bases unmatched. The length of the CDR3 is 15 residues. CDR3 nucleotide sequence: TGTGCCATCAGTGAGAGGGACAGGAGCAACACTGAAGCTTTCTTT. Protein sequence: CAISERDRSNTEAFF.

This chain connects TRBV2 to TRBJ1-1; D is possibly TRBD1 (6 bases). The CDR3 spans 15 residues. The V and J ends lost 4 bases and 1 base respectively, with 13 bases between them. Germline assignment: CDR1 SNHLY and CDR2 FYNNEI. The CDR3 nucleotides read TGTGCCAGCAGTGGGACAGTCAATAGGAACACTGAAGCTTTCTTT. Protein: CASSGTVNRNTEAFF.

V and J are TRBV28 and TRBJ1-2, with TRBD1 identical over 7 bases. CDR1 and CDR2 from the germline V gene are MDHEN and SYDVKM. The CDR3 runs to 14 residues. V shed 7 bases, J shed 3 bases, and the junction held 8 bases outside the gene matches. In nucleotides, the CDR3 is TGTGCCAGCAATACTGGACAGGTAGACTATGGCTACACCTTC. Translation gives CASNTGQVDYGYTF.